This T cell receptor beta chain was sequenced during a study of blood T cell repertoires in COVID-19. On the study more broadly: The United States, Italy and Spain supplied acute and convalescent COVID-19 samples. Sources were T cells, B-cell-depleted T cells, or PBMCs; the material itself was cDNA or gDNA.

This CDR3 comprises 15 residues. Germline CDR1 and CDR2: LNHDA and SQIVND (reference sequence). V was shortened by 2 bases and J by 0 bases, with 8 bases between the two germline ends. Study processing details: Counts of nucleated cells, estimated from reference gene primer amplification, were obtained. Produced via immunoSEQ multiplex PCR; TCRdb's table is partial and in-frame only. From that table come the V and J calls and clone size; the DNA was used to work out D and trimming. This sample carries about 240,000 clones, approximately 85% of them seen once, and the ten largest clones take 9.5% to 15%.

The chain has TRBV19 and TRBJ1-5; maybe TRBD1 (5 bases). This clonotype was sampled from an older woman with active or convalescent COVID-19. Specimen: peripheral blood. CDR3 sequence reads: CASSILGGSNQPQHF. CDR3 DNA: TGTGCCAGTAGTATATTGGGGGGTAGCAATCAGCCCCAGCATTTT. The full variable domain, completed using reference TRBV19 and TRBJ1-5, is DGGITQSPKYLFRKEGQNVTLSCEQNLNHDAMYWYRQDPGQGLRLIYYSQIVNDFQKGDIAEGYSVSREKKESFPLTVTSAQKNPTAFYLCASSILGGSNQPQHFGDGTRLSIL.